The T cell receptor (beta chain) under discussion was sequenced for a study of control samples from healthy donors and cancer patients. By share, this clone ranks as medium-sized (0.01 to 0.1%). This same CDR3 is encoded by further DNA sequences in the sample. Profiled with immunoSEQ multiplex PCR; TCRdb holds only in-frame clones, not every one. Here the sample spans around 100,000 clones, about 91% being singletons. CDR1 is SNHLY and CDR2 is FYNNEI in the germline V gene. The CDR3 extends over 12 amino acids. V lost 4 bases to trimming and J lost 2 bases, with 5 bases between them. This sequence joins TRBV2 and TRBJ1-1; D remains ambiguous. The specimen was blood. This clonotype was sampled from a woman aged 18-35 years in good health. In nucleotides, the CDR3 is TGTGCCAGCAGTGGAGGTAACACTGAAGCTTTCTTT. It specifies CASSGGNTEAFF.